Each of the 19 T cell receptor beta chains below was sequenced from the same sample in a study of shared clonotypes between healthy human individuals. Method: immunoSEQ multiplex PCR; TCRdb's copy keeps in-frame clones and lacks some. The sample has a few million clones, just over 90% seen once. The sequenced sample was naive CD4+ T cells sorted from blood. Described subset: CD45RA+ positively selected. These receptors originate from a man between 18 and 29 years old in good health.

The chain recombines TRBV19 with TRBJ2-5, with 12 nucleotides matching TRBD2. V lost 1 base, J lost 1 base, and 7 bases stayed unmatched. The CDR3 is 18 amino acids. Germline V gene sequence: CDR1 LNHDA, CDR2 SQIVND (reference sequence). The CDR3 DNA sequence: TGTGCCAGTAGTATAGGATTCCTAGCGGGGGGGTCCCAAGAGACCCAGTACTTC. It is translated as CASSIGFLAGGSQETQYF. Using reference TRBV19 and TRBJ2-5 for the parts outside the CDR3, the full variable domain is DGGITQSPKYLFRKEGQNVTLSCEQNLNHDAMYWYRQDPGQGLRLIYYSQIVNDFQKGDIAEGYSVSREKKESFPLTVTSAQKNPTAFYLCASSIGFLAGGSQETQYFGPGTRLLVL.

CDR3 loop: CASRPRQGLIEQFF. CDR3 DNA sequence: TGTGCCAGCAGGCCAAGACAGGGGTTGATTGAGCAGTTCTTC. This rearrangement joins TRBV7-2 to TRBJ2-1; 8 bases fit TRBD1. The CDR3 loop spans 14 amino acids. Germline-derived CDR1 and CDR2 are SGHTA and FQGNSA. J was trimmed by 9 bases and V by 6 bases; bases with no gene match: 10. Full variable domain (outside the CDR3, taken from reference TRBV7-2 and TRBJ2-1): GAGVSQSPSNKVTEKGKDVELRCDPISGHTALYWYRQSLGQGLEFLIYFQGNSAPDKSGLPSDRFSAERTGGSVSTLTIQRTQQEDSAVYLCASRPRQGLIEQFFGPGTRLTVL.

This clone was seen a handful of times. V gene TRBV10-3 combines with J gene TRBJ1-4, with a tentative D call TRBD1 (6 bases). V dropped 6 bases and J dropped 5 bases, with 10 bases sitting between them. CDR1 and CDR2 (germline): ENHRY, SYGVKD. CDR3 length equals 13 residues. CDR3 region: CAIRSGENEKLFF. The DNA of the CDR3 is TGTGCCATCAGATCAGGGGAGAATGAAAAACTGTTTTTT.

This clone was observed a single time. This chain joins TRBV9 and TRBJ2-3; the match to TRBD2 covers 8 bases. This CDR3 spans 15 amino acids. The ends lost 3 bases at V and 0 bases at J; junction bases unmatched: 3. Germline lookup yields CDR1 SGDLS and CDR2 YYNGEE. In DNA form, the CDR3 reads TGTGCCAGCAGCGATAGCGGGATTAGCACAGATACGCAGTATTTT. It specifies CASSDSGISTDTQYF.

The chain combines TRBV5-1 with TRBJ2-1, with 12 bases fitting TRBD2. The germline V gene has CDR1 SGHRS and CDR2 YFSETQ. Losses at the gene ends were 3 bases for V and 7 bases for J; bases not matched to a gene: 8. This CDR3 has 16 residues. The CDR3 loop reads CASSWGTSGPNNEQFF. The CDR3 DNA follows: TGCGCCAGCAGCTGGGGGACTAGCGGGCCCAATAATGAGCAGTTCTTC.

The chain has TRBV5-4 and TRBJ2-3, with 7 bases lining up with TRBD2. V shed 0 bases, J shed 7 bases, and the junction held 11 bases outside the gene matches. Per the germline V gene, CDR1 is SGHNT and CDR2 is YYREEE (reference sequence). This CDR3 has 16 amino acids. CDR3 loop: CASSLGEGRGSNTQYF. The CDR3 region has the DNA TGTGCCAGCAGCTTGGGGGAAGGGCGGGGGTCGAATACGCAGTATTTT.

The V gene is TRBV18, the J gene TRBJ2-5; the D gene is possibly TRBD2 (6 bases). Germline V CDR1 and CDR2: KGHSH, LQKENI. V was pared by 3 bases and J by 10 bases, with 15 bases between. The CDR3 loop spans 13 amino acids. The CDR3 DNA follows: TGTGCCAGCTCACCGGGACTTCAAGAGGGCCAGTACTTC. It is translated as CASSPGLQEGQYF.

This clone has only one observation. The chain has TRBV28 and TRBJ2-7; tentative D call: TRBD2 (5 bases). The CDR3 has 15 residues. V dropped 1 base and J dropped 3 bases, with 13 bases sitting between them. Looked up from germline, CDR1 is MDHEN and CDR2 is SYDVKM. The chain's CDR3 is CASSLSGSRNYEQYF. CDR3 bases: TGTGCCAGCAGTTTATCGGGGAGCCGGAACTACGAGCAGTACTTC. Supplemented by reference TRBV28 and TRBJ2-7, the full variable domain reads DVKVTQSSRYLVKRTGEKVFLECVQDMDHENMFWYRQDPGLGLRLIYFSYDVKMKEKGDIPEGYSVSREKKERFSLILESASTNQTSMYLCASSLSGSRNYEQYFGPGTRLTVT.

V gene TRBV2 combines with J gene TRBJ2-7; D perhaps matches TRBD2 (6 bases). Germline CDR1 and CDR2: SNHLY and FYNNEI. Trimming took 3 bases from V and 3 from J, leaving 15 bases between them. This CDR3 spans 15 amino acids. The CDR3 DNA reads TGTGCCAGCAGTGAGTCGGAGGGAATAGGCTACGAGCAGTACTTC. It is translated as CASSESEGIGYEQYF.

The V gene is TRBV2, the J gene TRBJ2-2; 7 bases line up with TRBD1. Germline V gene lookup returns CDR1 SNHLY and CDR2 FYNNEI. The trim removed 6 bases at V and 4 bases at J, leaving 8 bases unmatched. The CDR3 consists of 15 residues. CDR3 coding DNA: TGTGCCAGCAGCCCTGACAGGGTGAGCACCGGGGAGCTGTTTTTT. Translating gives CASSPDRVSTGELFF.

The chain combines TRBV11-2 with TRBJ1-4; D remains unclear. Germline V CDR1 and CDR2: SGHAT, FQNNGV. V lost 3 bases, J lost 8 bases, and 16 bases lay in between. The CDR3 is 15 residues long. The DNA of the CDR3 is TGTGCCAGCAGCTTCCGGCGGCAGTATGGGGAAAAACTGTTTTTT. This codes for CASSFRRQYGEKLFF. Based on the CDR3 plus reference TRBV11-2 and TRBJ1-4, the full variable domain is EAGVAQSPRYKIIEKRQSVAFWCNPISGHATLYWYQQILGQGPKLLIQFQNNGVVDDSQLPKDRFSAERLKGVDSTLKIQPAKLEDSAVYLCASSFRRQYGEKLFFGSGTQLSVL.

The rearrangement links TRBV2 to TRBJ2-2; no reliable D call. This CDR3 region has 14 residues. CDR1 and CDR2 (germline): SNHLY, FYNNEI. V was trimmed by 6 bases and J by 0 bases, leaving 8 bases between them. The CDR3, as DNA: TGTGCCAGCAGAGGTACCACGAACACCGGGGAGCTGTTTTTT. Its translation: CASRGTTNTGELFF.

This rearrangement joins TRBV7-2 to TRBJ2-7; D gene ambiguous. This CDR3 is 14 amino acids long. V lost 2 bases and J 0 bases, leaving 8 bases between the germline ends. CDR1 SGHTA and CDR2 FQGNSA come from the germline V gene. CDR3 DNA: TGTGCCAGCAGCTTATTTCAGCTCTCCTACGAGCAGTACTTC. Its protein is CASSLFQLSYEQYF.

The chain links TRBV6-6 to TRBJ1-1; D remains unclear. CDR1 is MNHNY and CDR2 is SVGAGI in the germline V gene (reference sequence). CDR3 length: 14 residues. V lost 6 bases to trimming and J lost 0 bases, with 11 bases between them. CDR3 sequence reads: CASSLDGLNTEAFF. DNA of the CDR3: TGTGCCAGCAGCTTGGACGGACTGAACACTGAAGCTTTCTTT.

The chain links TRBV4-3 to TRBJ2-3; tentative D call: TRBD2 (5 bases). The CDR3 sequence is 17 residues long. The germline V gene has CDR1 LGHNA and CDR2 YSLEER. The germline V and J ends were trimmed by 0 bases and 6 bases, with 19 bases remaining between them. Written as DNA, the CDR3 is TGCGCCAGCAGCCAAGAAAGGGTTACTAGGGCCGCGGATACGCAGTATTTT. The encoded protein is CASSQERVTRAADTQYF.

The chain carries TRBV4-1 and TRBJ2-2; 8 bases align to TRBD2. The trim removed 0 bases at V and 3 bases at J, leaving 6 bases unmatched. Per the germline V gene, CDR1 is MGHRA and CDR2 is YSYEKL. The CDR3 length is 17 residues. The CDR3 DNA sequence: TGCGCCAGCAGCCAAGAGTCTGCGGGAGGCCACACCGGGGAGCTGTTTTTT. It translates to CASSQESAGGHTGELFF.

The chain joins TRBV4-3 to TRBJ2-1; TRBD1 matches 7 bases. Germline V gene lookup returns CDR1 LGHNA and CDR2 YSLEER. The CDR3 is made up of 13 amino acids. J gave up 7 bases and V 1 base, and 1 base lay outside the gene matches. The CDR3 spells CASSQARGNEQFF. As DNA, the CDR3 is TGCGCCAGCAGCCAAGCCAGGGGGAATGAGCAGTTCTTC.

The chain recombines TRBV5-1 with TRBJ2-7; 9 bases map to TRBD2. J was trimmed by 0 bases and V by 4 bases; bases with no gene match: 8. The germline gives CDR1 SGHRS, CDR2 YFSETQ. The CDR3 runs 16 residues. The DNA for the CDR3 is TGCGCCAGCAGCGCCGGCGGTAGCGGGAGCTCCTACGAGCAGTACTTC. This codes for CASSAGGSGSSYEQYF.

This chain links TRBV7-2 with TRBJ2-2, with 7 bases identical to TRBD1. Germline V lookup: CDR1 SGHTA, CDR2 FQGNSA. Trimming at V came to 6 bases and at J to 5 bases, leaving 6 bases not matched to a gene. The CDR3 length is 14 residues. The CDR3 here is CASSRNRGTGELFF. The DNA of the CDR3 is TGTGCCAGCAGTCGTAACAGGGGTACCGGGGAGCTGTTTTTT.